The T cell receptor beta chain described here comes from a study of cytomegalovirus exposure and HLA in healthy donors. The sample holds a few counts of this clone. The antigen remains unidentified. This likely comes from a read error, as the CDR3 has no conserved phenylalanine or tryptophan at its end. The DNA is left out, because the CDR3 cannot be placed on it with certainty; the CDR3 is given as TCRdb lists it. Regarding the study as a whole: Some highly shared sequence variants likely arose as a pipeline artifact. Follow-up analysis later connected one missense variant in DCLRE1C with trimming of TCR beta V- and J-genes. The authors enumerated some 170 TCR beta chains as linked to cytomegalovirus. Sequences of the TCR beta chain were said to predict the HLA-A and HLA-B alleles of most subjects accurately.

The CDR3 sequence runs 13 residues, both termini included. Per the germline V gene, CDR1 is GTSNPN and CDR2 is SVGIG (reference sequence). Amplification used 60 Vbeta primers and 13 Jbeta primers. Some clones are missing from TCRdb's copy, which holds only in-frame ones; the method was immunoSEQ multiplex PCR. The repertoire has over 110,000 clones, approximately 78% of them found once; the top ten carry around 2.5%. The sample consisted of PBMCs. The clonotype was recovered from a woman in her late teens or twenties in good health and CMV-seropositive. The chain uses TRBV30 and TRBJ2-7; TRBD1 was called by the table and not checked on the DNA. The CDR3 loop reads CAWSVGQGVGHYL.